These 3 T cell receptor beta chains originate from one sample sequenced in a study of blood T cell repertoires in COVID-19. Profiling relied on immunoSEQ multiplex PCR, and the TCRdb table lists in-frame clones only, not all of them. Of approximately 10,000 clones listed, around 85% are singletons. The sample consisted of peripheral blood. The receptors were sampled from a human donor in a cohort sampled during active COVID-19.

The rearrangement joins TRBV7-9 to TRBJ2-7; 7 bases line up with TRBD1. The germline V gene has CDR1 SEHNR and CDR2 FQNEAQ (reference sequence). The CDR3 has 15 residues. The V and J ends lost 6 bases and 6 bases, in that order; junction bases with no gene match: 14. The CDR3, as DNA: TGTGCCAGCAGGCCACCCTACCGACAGGGTAGCGAGCAGTACTTC. This translates into CASRPPYRQGSEQYF.

In this sample, this clone turned up a few times. The CDR3 DNA reads as TGTGCCAGCAGCAGACAGGGGGCCGGGGCCTACGAGCAGTACTTC. It is translated as CASSRQGAGAYEQYF. The V gene is TRBV28, the J gene TRBJ2-7, with 10 bases aligning to TRBD1. In germline, CDR1 is MDHEN, CDR2 SYDVKM. After removal of 6 bases from V and 2 bases from J, the junction contained 7 bases not matched to a gene. This CDR3 spans 15 amino acids.

The chain joins TRBV5-1 to TRBJ1-1; the match to TRBD1 covers 12 bases. With 4 bases clipped from V and 4 bases from J, the junction kept 5 bases outside the gene matches. Germline CDR1 reads SGHRS; CDR2 reads YFSETQ. This CDR3 has 15 residues. The DNA for the CDR3 is TGCGCCAGCAGCCGGGGACAGGGGGCTGTCACTGAAGCTTTCTTT. As protein: CASSRGQGAVTEAFF.